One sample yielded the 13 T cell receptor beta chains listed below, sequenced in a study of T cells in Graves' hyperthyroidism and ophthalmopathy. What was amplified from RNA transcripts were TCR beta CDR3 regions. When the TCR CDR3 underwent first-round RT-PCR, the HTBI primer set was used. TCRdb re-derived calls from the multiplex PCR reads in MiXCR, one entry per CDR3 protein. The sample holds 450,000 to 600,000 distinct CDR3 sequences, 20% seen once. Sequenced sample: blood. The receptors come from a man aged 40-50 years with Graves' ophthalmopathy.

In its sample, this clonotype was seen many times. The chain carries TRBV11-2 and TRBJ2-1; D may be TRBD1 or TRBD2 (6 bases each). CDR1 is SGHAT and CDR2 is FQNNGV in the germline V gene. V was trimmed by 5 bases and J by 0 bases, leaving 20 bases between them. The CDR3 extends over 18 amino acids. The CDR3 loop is CASSPRGSGGSSYNEQFF. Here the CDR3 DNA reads TGTGCCAGCAGCCCGAGGGGGAGCGGAGGGAGCTCCTACAATGAGCAGTTCTTC.

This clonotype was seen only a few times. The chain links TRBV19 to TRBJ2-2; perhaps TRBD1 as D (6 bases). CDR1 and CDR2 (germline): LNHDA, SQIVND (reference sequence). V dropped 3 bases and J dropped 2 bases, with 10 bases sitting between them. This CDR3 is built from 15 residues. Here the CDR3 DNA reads TGTGCCAGTAGTATGGGGGCAGTAAACACCGGGGAGCTGTTTTTT. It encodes CASSMGAVNTGELFF.

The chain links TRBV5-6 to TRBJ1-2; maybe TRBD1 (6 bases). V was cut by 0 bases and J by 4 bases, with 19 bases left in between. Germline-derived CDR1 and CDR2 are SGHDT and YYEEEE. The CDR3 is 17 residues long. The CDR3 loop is CASSLGLRDPGAYGYTF. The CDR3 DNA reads TGTGCCAGCAGCTTGGGACTCCGAGACCCGGGGGCCTATGGCTACACCTTC.

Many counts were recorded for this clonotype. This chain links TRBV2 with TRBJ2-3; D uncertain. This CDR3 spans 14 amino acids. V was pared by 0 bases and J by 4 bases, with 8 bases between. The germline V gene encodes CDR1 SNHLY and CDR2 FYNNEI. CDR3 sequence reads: CASSEAPPPDTQYF. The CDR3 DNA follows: TGTGCCAGCAGTGAAGCGCCTCCCCCAGATACGCAGTATTTT.

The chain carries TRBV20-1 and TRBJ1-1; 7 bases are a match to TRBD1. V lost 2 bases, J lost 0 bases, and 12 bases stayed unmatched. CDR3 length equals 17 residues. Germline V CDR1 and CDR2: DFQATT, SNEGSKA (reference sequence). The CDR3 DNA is TGCAGTGCTAGAAAGAACAGGGGTTCCCTCCTGAACACTGAAGCTTTCTTT. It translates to CSARKNRGSLLNTEAFF.

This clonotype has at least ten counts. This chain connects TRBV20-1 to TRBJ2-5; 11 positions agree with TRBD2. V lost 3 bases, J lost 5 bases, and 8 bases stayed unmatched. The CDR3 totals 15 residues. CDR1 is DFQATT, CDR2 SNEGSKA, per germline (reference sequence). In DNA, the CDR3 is TGCAGTGCTAGTGTAGCGGGAGGGCCGAGGGAGACCCAGTACTTC. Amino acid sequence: CSASVAGGPRETQYF.

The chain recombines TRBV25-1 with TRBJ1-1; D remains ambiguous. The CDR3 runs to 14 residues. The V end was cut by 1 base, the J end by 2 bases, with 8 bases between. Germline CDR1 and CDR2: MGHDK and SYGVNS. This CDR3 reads CASSESWRNTEAFF. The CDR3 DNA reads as TGTGCCAGCAGTGAATCTTGGCGTAACACTGAAGCTTTCTTT.

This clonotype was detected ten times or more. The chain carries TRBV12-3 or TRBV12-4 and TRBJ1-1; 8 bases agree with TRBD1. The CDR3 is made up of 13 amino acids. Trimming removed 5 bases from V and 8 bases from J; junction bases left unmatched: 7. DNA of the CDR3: TGTGCCAGCAGTCCTATCCGGACAGGGGAAGCTTTCTTT. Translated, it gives CASSPIRTGEAFF.

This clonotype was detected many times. The CDR3 protein is CASSSQGQGREAFF. The CDR3 coding sequence is TGTGCCAGCAGTTCCCAGGGACAGGGGCGTGAAGCTTTCTTT. The chain carries TRBV28 and TRBJ1-1, with TRBD1 matching over 10 bases. Germline values: CDR1 MDHEN, CDR2 SYDVKM. This CDR3 has 14 residues. After removal of 4 bases from V and 7 bases from J, the junction contained 6 bases not matched to a gene.

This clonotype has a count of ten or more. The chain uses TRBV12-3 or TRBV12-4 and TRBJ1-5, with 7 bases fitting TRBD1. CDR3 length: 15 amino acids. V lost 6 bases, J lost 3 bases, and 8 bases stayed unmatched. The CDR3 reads CASSSTGTVNQPQHF. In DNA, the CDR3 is TGTGCCAGCAGCTCGACCGGGACAGTCAATCAGCCCCAGCATTTT.

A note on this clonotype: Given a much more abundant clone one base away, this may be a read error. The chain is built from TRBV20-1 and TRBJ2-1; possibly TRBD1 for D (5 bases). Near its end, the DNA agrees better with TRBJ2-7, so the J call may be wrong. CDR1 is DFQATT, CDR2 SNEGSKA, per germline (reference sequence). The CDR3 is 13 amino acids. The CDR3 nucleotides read TGCAGTGCTATACTGAGGATGGACAATGAGCAGTACTTC. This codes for CSAILRMDNEQYF.

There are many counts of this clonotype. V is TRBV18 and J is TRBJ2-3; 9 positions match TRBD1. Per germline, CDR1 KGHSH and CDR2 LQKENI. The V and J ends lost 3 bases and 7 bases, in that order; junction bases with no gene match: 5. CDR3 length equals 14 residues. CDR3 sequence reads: CASSPGQGTYTQYF. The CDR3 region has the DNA TGTGCCAGCTCACCCGGACAGGGGACGTATACGCAGTATTTT.

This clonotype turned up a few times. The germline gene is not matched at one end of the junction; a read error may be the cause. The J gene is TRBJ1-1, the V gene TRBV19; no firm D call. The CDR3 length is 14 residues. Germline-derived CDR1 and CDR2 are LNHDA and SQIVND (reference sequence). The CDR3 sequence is CASSIGNRNTEAFF. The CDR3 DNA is TGTGCCAGTAGTATAGGGAATAGGAACACTGAAGCCTTCTTT.